These 30 T cell receptor beta chains were all obtained from the same sample, sequenced in a study of blood T cell repertoires in COVID-19. Libraries were prepared by immunoSEQ multiplex PCR; TCRdb keeps only in-frame clonotypes and omits some of them. The sample holds about 240,000 clones, around 85% seen once. The sample comprised peripheral blood. The receptors here all came from an elderly woman with acute or convalescent COVID-19.

In this sample, this clone turned up many times. The genes are TRBV3-1 (or the pseudogene TRBV3-2) and TRBJ2-3; 11 bases line up with TRBD2. The germline V gene has CDR1 LGHDT and CDR2 YNNKEL (reference sequence). With V trimmed by 4 bases and J by 4 bases, 10 bases remained unmatched. The length of the CDR3 is 17 residues. The chain's CDR3 is CASSRWGSGGAPDTQYF. Here the CDR3 DNA reads TGTGCCAGCAGCCGCTGGGGTAGCGGGGGGGCCCCAGATACGCAGTATTTT.

J is TRBJ2-7 and V is TRBV10-3; the match to TRBD2 covers 10 bases. The CDR3 sequence is 17 residues long. Germline lookup yields CDR1 ENHRY and CDR2 SYGVKD. V lost 5 bases and J lost 7; bases outside the gene matches: 17. The DNA of the CDR3 is TGTGCCATCAGTCTCGGGCCCTCTGGAGCGGGGGGGCGGGAGCAGTACTTC. Its translation is CAISLGPSGAGGREQYF.

The chain links TRBV18 to TRBJ2-1; TRBD1 matches 9 bases. J lost 0 bases, V lost 3 bases, and 6 bases had no gene match. Germline V gene lookup returns CDR1 KGHSH and CDR2 LQKENI. The CDR3 length is 17 residues. The CDR3 here is CASSPGTGSLSYNEQFF. The CDR3 region has the DNA TGTGCCAGCTCACCGGGGACAGGGTCCCTCTCCTACAATGAGCAGTTCTTC.

This clone appeared a few times. J is TRBJ1-5 and V is TRBV2; D is unclear. Germline-derived CDR1 and CDR2 are SNHLY and FYNNEI. V shed 6 bases and J shed 9 bases, with 15 bases lying between them. The CDR3 length is 13 residues. CDR3 in amino acids: CASREGLTGPQHF. CDR3 bases: TGTGCCAGCAGGGAGGGCCTCACGGGGCCCCAGCATTTT.

The V call is TRBV28, the J call TRBJ1-5, with a weak D call TRBD1 (6 bases). This CDR3 is built from 18 residues. Germline lookup yields CDR1 MDHEN and CDR2 SYDVKM. The V end was cut by 4 bases, the J end by 0 bases, with 19 bases between. CDR3 region: CASSSGQSKTYSNQPQHF. The CDR3 coding sequence is TGTGCCAGCAGTTCTGGACAGAGCAAAACCTATAGCAATCAGCCCCAGCATTTT.

This clone was observed a handful of times. The genes are TRBV15 and TRBJ1-2; 7 bases fit TRBD1. The germline gives CDR1 LNHNV, CDR2 YYDKDF (reference sequence). The ends lost 0 bases at V and 2 bases at J; junction bases unmatched: 9. This CDR3 contains 17 residues. CDR3: CATSREGLTGLNYGYTF. CDR3 in DNA: TGTGCCACCAGCAGAGAGGGCCTGACAGGGCTAAACTATGGCTACACCTTC.

The genes are TRBV5-1 and TRBJ2-3, with TRBD1 matching 7 bases. V trimming: 3 bases; J trimming: 2 bases; junction bases outside the gene matches: 12. CDR1 and CDR2 from the germline V gene are SGHRS and YFSETQ. The CDR3 is 17 amino acids. CDR3 sequence: CASSWPLLTGHTDTQYF. The CDR3 DNA reads TGCGCCAGCAGCTGGCCCCTATTGACAGGGCACACAGATACGCAGTATTTT.

The chain employs TRBV7-9 and TRBJ2-5, with D unclear. The CDR3 spans 12 residues. CDR1 SEHNR and CDR2 FQNEAQ come from the germline V gene (reference sequence). V was shortened by 2 bases and J by 7 bases, with 8 bases between the two germline ends. CDR3: CASSLNVGTQYF. CDR3 nucleotides: TGTGCCAGCAGCTTAAACGTCGGGACCCAGTACTTC.

The chain employs TRBV5-3 and TRBJ1-2, with no clear D. TRBV5-3 belongs to the ORF category, with a function that is uncertain. The CDR3 length is 16 residues. The V and J ends lost 3 bases and 5 bases respectively, with 20 bases between them. The DNA of the CDR3 is TGTGCCAGAAGCTGGTCCGGCGGTCGCGGTGGGTATGGCTACACCTTC. This sequence encodes CARSWSGGRGGYGYTF.

CDR3 coding DNA: TGTGCCAGCAATCAGTACTCCTATAATTCACCCCTCCACTTT. Protein: CASNQYSYNSPLHF. The chain has TRBV2 and TRBJ1-6; D remains ambiguous. The ends were cut back, 7 bases at V and 0 bases at J, with 7 bases in the middle. The CDR3 extends over 14 amino acids. The germline gives CDR1 SNHLY, CDR2 FYNNEI.

J is TRBJ1-2 and V is TRBV5-4; 10 nucleotides align to TRBD1. The length of the CDR3 is 15 residues. Losses at the gene ends were 4 bases for V and 7 bases for J; bases not matched to a gene: 10. The germline V gene encodes CDR1 SGHNT and CDR2 YYREEE (reference sequence). As DNA, the CDR3 is TGTGCCAGCAGCCCGACAGGGGACAGGGGAACTGGCTACACCTTC. Translation: CASSPTGDRGTGYTF.

CDR3 sequence (DNA): TGTGCCAGCAGCCAAGCCAGGGTGGGAGGAAACACCATATATTTT. Protein: CASSQARVGGNTIYF. This chain joins TRBV3-1 (or the pseudogene TRBV3-2) and TRBJ1-3; the D gene is possibly TRBD1 (5 bases). Germline V gives CDR1 LGHDT, CDR2 YNNKEL (reference sequence). V gave up 1 base and J gave up 4 bases, with 11 bases separating them. The CDR3 totals 15 residues.

The V gene is TRBV3-1 (or the pseudogene TRBV3-2), the J gene TRBJ1-3; no clear D gene. The CDR3 has 17 residues. The germline V gene has CDR1 LGHDT and CDR2 YNNKEL (reference sequence). V lost 0 bases and J lost 6, with 18 bases in between. CDR3 DNA: TGTGCCAGCAGCCAAGAAGTTGACAAGGCGTATGAAAACACCATATATTTT. The encoded protein is CASSQEVDKAYENTIYF.

This chain uses TRBV4-1 with TRBJ1-1, with 9 bases identical to TRBD1. From germline, CDR1 is MGHRA and CDR2 YSYEKL. The CDR3 spans 11 residues. The trim removed 6 bases at V and 9 bases at J, leaving 2 bases unmatched. This CDR3 reads CASRTGGKAFF. For the CDR3, the DNA is TGCGCCAGCAGGACAGGGGGTAAAGCTTTCTTT.

This chain links TRBV2 with TRBJ2-5; no reliable D call. Germline assignment: CDR1 SNHLY and CDR2 FYNNEI. The V and J ends lost 4 bases and 6 bases respectively, with 9 bases between them. The length of the CDR3 is 12 residues. CDR3 DNA: TGTGCCAGCAGTGTACTTTCCCAGACCCAGTACTTC. Protein sequence: CASSVLSQTQYF.

This clone was found a few times. This rearrangement joins TRBV7-8 to TRBJ1-2, with a possible D match to TRBD1 (6 bases). The V end lost 5 bases, the J end lost 2 bases, and 12 bases lay between the germline ends. This CDR3 region has 14 residues. Germline V gives CDR1 SGHVS, CDR2 FQNEAQ. The CDR3 spells CASSPGHKNYGYTF. CDR3 nucleotide sequence: TGTGCCAGCAGCCCGGGACACAAGAACTATGGCTACACCTTC.

The V gene is TRBV7-2, the J gene TRBJ2-7; D might be TRBD2 (6 bases). From germline, CDR1 is SGHTA and CDR2 FQGNSA. Trimming removed 1 base at V and 2 bases at J, with 9 bases between. The CDR3 length is 14 residues. The CDR3 spells CASSLEGRPYEQYF. The CDR3 DNA is TGTGCCAGCAGCTTAGAGGGGAGGCCCTACGAGCAGTACTTC.

V is TRBV9 and J is TRBJ1-6; D gene ambiguous. The CDR3 extends over 15 amino acids. The germline V gene encodes CDR1 SGDLS and CDR2 YYNGEE. The germline V and J ends were trimmed by 0 bases and 6 bases, with 10 bases remaining between them. CDR3 region: CASSVDPGTNSPLHF. CDR3 in DNA: TGTGCCAGCAGCGTAGATCCAGGAACTAATTCACCCCTCCACTTT.

The rearrangement uses TRBV28 and TRBJ2-7, with D tentatively TRBD2 (6 bases). The CDR3 length is 14 residues. Per germline, CDR1 MDHEN and CDR2 SYDVKM. The germline V and J ends were trimmed by 5 bases and 5 bases, with 16 bases remaining between them. CDR3 sequence (DNA): TGTGCCAGCAGTACCCTTCTGGGACTCGACGAGCAGTACTTC. This codes for CASSTLLGLDEQYF. The entire variable domain, with the rest obtained from reference TRBV28 and TRBJ2-7, is as follows: DVKVTQSSRYLVKRTGEKVFLECVQDMDHENMFWYRQDPGLGLRLIYFSYDVKMKEKGDIPEGYSVSREKKERFSLILESASTNQTSMYLCASSTLLGLDEQYFGPGTRLTVT.

The chain is built from TRBV19 and TRBJ1-1; D is possibly TRBD1 (5 bases). The CDR3 consists of 14 residues. Per the germline V gene, CDR1 is LNHDA and CDR2 is SQIVND (reference sequence). Trimming left V 9 bases short and J 0 bases short, with 14 bases between. This CDR3 is CASRPGLVNTEAFF. The DNA for the CDR3 is TGTGCCAGCCGGCCGGGACTGGTGAACACTGAAGCTTTCTTT.

The table lists this clone with a count of one. The J gene is TRBJ1-5, the V gene TRBV19, with D tentatively TRBD1 (6 bases). The CDR3 runs 19 residues. The germline V gene has CDR1 LNHDA and CDR2 SQIVND (reference sequence). Trimming removed 5 bases from V and 2 bases from J, with 25 bases in between. The CDR3 DNA sequence: TGTGCCAGTAGTGACCTCCGTGGGGACAAGGTACCGGGCAATCAGCCCCAGCATTTT. It codes for CASSDLRGDKVPGNQPQHF.

The rearrangement links TRBV5-1 to TRBJ1-1, with 8 nucleotides matching TRBD1. The CDR3 is 15 amino acids. Trimming removed 5 bases from V and 4 bases from J; junction bases left unmatched: 10. Germline lookup yields CDR1 SGHRS and CDR2 YFSETQ. CDR3 region: CASSTPGTGGTEAFF. As DNA, the CDR3 is TGCGCCAGCAGTACCCCCGGGACAGGTGGCACTGAAGCTTTCTTT.

The chain uses TRBV6-5 and TRBJ2-5, with D tentatively TRBD2 (6 bases). The CDR3 is made up of 14 amino acids. The germline V and J ends were trimmed by 0 bases and 7 bases, with 12 bases remaining between them. CDR1 MNHEY and CDR2 SVGAGI come from the germline V gene. CDR3 sequence reads: CASSYSPEGGTQYF. CDR3 nucleotides: TGTGCCAGCAGTTACTCCCCCGAGGGAGGGACCCAGTACTTC.

The V call is TRBV19, the J call TRBJ2-7; D is possibly TRBD2 (6 bases). Germline-derived CDR1 and CDR2 are LNHDA and SQIVND (reference sequence). The CDR3 consists of 15 residues. V was cut by 3 bases and J by 2 bases, with 14 bases left in between. The CDR3 DNA sequence: TGTGCCAGTAGTATGGGGGGACGGTCCCCCTACGAGCAGTACTTC. Translation: CASSMGGRSPYEQYF. Using reference TRBV19 and TRBJ2-7 for the parts outside the CDR3, the full variable domain is DGGITQSPKYLFRKEGQNVTLSCEQNLNHDAMYWYRQDPGQGLRLIYYSQIVNDFQKGDIAEGYSVSREKKESFPLTVTSAQKNPTAFYLCASSMGGRSPYEQYFGPGTRLTVT.

This clone was found once. The rearrangement joins TRBV6-5 to TRBJ1-1; TRBD1 is a possible D gene (5 bases). Deletions cut 7 bases from V and 8 bases from J, with 17 bases between. This CDR3 has 13 residues. Germline-derived CDR1 and CDR2 are MNHEY and SVGAGI. The DNA for the CDR3 is TGTGCCAGCACCCTGAGCAGGGCTGCCGAAGCTTTCTTT. This encodes CASTLSRAAEAFF.

V is TRBV19 and J is TRBJ2-1, with TRBD2 matching over 8 bases. The CDR3 extends over 16 amino acids. The trim removed 5 bases at V and 2 bases at J, leaving 8 bases unmatched. CDR1 and CDR2 (germline): LNHDA, SQIVND (reference sequence). CDR3 DNA: TGTGCCAGTAGTGTATTAGCGGGGACCGCCTACAATGAGCAGTTCTTC. Residues: CASSVLAGTAYNEQFF.

The chain couples TRBV4-2 to TRBJ1-4; maybe TRBD1 (5 bases). The length of the CDR3 is 12 residues. V lost 10 bases and J lost 0, with 6 bases in between. Germline V CDR1 and CDR2: LGHNA, YNFKEQ. CDR3 coding DNA: TGTGCCACGGGGGCAACTAATGAAAAACTGTTTTTT. Translation gives CATGATNEKLFF.

The table lists this clone with a few counts. The CDR3 sequence: CASSLTLDRPYEQYF. DNA of the CDR3: TGTGCCAGCTCACTCACATTGGACAGGCCCTACGAGCAGTACTTC. The rearrangement uses TRBV18 and TRBJ2-7; TRBD1 matches 7 bases. Germline loops: CDR1 KGHSH, CDR2 LQKENI. The V segment lost 4 bases and the J segment 2 bases; nucleotides outside the gene matches: 8. This CDR3 contains 15 residues.

V and J are TRBV7-2 and TRBJ1-2, with 10 nucleotides matching TRBD1. Looked up from germline, CDR1 is SGHTA and CDR2 is FQGNSA. The CDR3 consists of 14 residues. V dropped 4 bases and J dropped 9; count of bases not matched to a gene: 8. CDR3 sequence reads: CASSSGDRGFRYTF. CDR3 coding DNA: TGTGCCAGCAGCTCTGGGGACAGGGGTTTCCGCTACACCTTC.

The chain combines TRBV11-1 with TRBJ2-1; 7 bases are a match to TRBD2. Trimming took 4 bases from V and 8 from J; bases not matched to a gene: 11. The CDR3 contains 15 residues. In germline, CDR1 is SGHAT, CDR2 FQDESV (reference sequence). The CDR3: CASSSWEGYVDEQFF. Here the CDR3 DNA reads TGTGCCAGCAGCTCTTGGGAGGGGTATGTAGATGAGCAGTTCTTC.